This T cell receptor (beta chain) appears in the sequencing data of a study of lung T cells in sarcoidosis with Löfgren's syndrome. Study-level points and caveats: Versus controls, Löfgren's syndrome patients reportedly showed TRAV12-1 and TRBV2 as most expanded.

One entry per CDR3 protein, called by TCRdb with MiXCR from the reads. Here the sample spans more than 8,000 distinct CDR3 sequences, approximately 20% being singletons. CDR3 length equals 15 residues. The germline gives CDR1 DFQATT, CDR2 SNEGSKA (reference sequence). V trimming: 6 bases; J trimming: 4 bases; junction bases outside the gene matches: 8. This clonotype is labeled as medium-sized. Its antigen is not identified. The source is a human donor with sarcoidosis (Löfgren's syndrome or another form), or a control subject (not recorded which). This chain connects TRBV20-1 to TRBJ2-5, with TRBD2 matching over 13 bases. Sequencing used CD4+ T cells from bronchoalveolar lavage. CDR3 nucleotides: TGCAGTGCCAGTCCCCGGACTAGCGGGGGAGAGACCCAGTACTTC. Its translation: CSASPRTSGGETQYF.